Given below is one TCR beta chain in context. V lost 6 bases to trimming and J lost 6 bases, with 14 bases between them. The CDR3 spans 13 residues. Germline-derived CDR1 and CDR2 are SNHLY and FYNNEI. This specimen comes from a study of blood T cell repertoires in COVID-19. Study context: The samples span acute and convalescent COVID-19 from the United States, Italy and Spain. The cDNA or gDNA used as material had been derived from T cells, B-cell-depleted T cells, or PBMCs.

Original analysis: Reference gene primer amplification gave nucleated cell count estimates. Assay used: immunoSEQ multiplex PCR; TCRdb lists only in-frame clones, some missing. V, J and clone size were drawn from that table, and D and trimming were deduced from the DNA. The table lists about 270,000 clones, 85% of them singletons. This receptor was obtained from a human donor in a cohort sampled during active COVID-19. Material for sequencing was peripheral blood. V gene TRBV2 combines with J gene TRBJ1-1; TRBD1 is a possible D gene (6 bases). The CDR3 DNA sequence: TGTGCCAGCAGGGACAGTATTAGACCTGAAGCTTTCTTT. Its protein is CASRDSIRPEAFF. The full variable domain, completed using reference TRBV2 and TRBJ1-1, is EPEVTQTPSHQVTQMGQEVILRCVPISNHLYFYWYRQILGQKVEFLVSFYNNEISEKSEIFDDQFSVERPDGSNFTLKIRSTKLEDSAMYFCASRDSIRPEAFFGQGTRLTVV.